These 8 T cell receptor beta chains were all obtained from the same sample, sequenced in a study of T cell repertoires in cytomegalovirus infection. A single record per CDR3 protein comes from TCRdb applying MiXCR to the reads. The sample records 450,000 to 600,000 distinct CDR3 sequences, roughly a third being singletons. Their target antigens are unknown. The specimen was cultured PBMCs, collected from culture after CMV antigen stimulation. These receptors came from a human donor in good health (CMV status not recorded). Some clones in this sample may be carry-over from other donors' samples.

This clonotype appeared a few times. The chain links TRBV28 to TRBJ2-5; D may be TRBD2 (6 bases). From germline, CDR1 is MDHEN and CDR2 SYDVKM. Trimming removed 1 base from V and 2 bases from J, with 8 bases in between. The CDR3 extends over 14 amino acids. In DNA form, the CDR3 reads TGTGCCAGCAGTTTATCGACTAGTCAAGAGACCCAGTACTTC. Amino acid sequence: CASSLSTSQETQYF.

The CDR3 bases are TGTGCCAGCAGTTTATTCGGGACTAGCGGGAGTCGGGGCAATGAGCAGTTCTTC. Amino acid sequence: CASSLFGTSGSRGNEQFF. The chain links TRBV27 to TRBJ2-1; 14 nucleotides match TRBD2. The V gene's germline CDR1 is MNHEY and CDR2 SMNVEV (reference sequence). V lost 1 base, J lost 6 bases, and 8 bases stayed unmatched. CDR3 size: 18 residues.

The V call is TRBV7-3, the J call TRBJ2-4, with D possibly being TRBD2 (5 bases). The CDR3 is 13 residues long. The V end was cut by 2 bases, the J end by 8 bases, with 10 bases between. The germline V gene has CDR1 SGHTA and CDR2 FQGTGA. The CDR3 DNA reads TGTGCCAGCAGCTTATCGGGAAAGGACATTCAGTACTTC. It translates to CASSLSGKDIQYF.

This clonotype was found a few times. V and J are TRBV12-3 or TRBV12-4 and TRBJ2-1; the match to TRBD1 covers 7 bases. This CDR3 is built from 17 residues. After removal of 5 bases from V and 8 bases from J, the junction contained 18 bases not matched to a gene. This chain's CDR3 is CASSPNTLDRDGDEQFF. Written as DNA, the CDR3 is TGTGCCAGCAGTCCAAACACCCTAGACAGGGACGGCGATGAGCAGTTCTTC.

The gene calls are TRBV4-3 and TRBJ2-3; 12 nucleotides match TRBD2. V lost 1 base, J lost 7 bases, and 3 bases stayed unmatched. Germline V gives CDR1 LGHNA, CDR2 YSLEER. The CDR3 has 15 amino acids. The CDR3 reads CASSQVGLAGNTQYF. The CDR3 DNA reads TGCGCCAGCAGCCAAGTTGGACTAGCGGGAAATACGCAGTATTTT.

This clonotype was picked up many times. The CDR3 spells CASSWRGRGSSYNEQFF. The CDR3 DNA reads TGTGCCAGCAGCTGGAGGGGGCGGGGGAGCTCCTACAATGAGCAGTTCTTC. The V and J genes are TRBV7-2 and TRBJ2-1, with D perhaps TRBD1 or TRBD2 (7 bases each). V lost 4 bases to trimming and J lost 0 bases, with 16 bases between them. The CDR3 spans 17 residues. In germline, CDR1 is SGHTA, CDR2 FQGNSA.

V usage is TRBV20-1 and J usage is TRBJ2-1; maybe TRBD2 (6 bases). The CDR3 has 15 amino acids. Trimming cost V 7 bases and J 3 bases, with 19 bases left between them. Germline values: CDR1 DFQATT, CDR2 SNEGSKA (reference sequence). The CDR3 region has the DNA TGCAGTGTGATCCCTAGCGCTGTAGGCTACAATGAGCAGTTCTTC. Its translation is CSVIPSAVGYNEQFF.

This clonotype was found a few times. The chain employs TRBV28 and TRBJ1-2; TRBD1 matches at 12 bases. The trim removed 4 bases at V and 8 bases at J, leaving 5 bases unmatched. The V gene's germline CDR1 is MDHEN and CDR2 SYDVKM. The CDR3 loop spans 14 amino acids. The CDR3 DNA reads as TGTGCCAGCAGTTCCGCGGGACAGGGGGCCGGCTACACCTTC. Translating gives CASSSAGQGAGYTF.